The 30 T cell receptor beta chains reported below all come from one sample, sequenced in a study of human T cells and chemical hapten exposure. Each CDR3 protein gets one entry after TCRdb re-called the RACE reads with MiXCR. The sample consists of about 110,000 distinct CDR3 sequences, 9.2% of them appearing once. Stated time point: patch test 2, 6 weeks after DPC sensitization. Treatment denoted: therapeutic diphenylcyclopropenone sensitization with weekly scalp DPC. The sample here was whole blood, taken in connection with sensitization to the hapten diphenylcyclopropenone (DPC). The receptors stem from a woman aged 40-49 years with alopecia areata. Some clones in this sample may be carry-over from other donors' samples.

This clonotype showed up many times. CDR3 sequence: CASSSGTTYGYTF. DNA for the CDR3: TGTGCCAGCAGCTCCGGTACGACCTATGGCTACACCTTC. This chain links TRBV7-9 with TRBJ1-2; D not resolved. The CDR3 is 13 amino acids. CDR1 is SEHNR, CDR2 FQNEAQ, per germline (reference sequence). Deletions cut 4 bases from V and 4 bases from J, with 10 bases between.

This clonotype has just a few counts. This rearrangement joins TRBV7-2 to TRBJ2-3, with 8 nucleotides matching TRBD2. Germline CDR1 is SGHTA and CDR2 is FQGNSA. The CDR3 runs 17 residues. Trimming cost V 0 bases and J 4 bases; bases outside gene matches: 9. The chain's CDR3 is CASSLARWSGGADTQYF. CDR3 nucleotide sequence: TGTGCCAGCAGCTTAGCCCGCTGGAGCGGGGGCGCAGATACGCAGTATTTT.

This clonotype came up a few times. CDR3 residues: CASSHGGRTDTQYF. The CDR3 DNA is TGTGCCAGCAGTCACGGGGGCAGGACAGATACGCAGTATTTT. This chain connects TRBV5-4 to TRBJ2-3; D tentatively fits TRBD1 or TRBD2 (6 bases each). Trimming stripped 5 bases from V and 3 bases from J, with 13 bases between. This CDR3 is 14 amino acids long. Germline CDR1 and CDR2: SGHNT and YYREEE (reference sequence).

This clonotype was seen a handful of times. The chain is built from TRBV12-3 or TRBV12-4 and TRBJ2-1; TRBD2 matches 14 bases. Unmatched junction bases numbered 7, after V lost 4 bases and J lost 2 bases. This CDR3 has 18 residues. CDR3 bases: TGTGCCAGCAGTTCGACTAGCGGGGGGGCCGGGACCTACAATGAGCAGTTCTTC. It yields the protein CASSSTSGGAGTYNEQFF.

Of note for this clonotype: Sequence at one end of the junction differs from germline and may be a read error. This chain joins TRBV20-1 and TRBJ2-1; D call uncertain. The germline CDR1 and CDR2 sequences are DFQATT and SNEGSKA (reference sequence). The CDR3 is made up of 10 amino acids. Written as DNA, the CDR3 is TGCAGTGCTAGACAGGTTGAGCAGTCCTTC. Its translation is CSARQVEQSF.

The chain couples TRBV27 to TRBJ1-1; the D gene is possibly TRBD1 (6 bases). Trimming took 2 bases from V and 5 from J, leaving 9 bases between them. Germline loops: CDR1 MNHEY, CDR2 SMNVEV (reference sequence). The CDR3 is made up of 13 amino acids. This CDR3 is CASSLHRDTEAFF. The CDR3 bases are TGTGCCAGCAGTTTACACAGGGATACTGAAGCTTTCTTT.

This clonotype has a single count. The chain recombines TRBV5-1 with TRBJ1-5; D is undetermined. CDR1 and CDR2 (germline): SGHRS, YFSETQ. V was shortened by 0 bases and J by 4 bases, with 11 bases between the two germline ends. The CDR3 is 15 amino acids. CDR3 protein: CASSLAPTANQPQHF. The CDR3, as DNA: TGCGCCAGCAGCTTGGCCCCCACGGCTAATCAGCCCCAGCATTTT.

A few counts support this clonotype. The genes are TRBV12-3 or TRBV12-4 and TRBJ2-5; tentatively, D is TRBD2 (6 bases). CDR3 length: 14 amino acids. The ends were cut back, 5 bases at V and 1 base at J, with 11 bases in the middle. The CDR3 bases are TGTGCCAGCAGTGCGCAGGGACTCCAAGAGACCCAGTACTTC. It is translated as CASSAQGLQETQYF.

CDR3 DNA sequence: TGTGCCAGCTCACCCCCGGGACCGATCTCTGGAAACACCATATATTTT. Its protein product is CASSPPGPISGNTIYF. This rearrangement joins TRBV18 to TRBJ1-3; D may be TRBD1 (5 bases). The germline V gene has CDR1 KGHSH and CDR2 LQKENI. The CDR3 consists of 16 residues. Trimming pared 3 bases from V and 0 bases from J, leaving 12 bases between.

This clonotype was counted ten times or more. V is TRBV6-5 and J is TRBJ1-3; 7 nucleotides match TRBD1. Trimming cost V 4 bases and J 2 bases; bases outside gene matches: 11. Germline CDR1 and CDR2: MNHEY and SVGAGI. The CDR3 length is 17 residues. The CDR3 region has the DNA TGTGCCAGCAGTTCACCCGGGACAGTACACCCTGGAAACACCATATATTTT. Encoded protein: CASSSPGTVHPGNTIYF.

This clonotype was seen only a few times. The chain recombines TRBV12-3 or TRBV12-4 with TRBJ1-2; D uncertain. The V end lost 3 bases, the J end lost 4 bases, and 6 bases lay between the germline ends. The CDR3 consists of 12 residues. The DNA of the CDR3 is TGTGCCAGCAGTTTTACAGTCTATGGCTACACCTTC. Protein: CASSFTVYGYTF.

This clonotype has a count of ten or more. CDR3 DNA sequence: TGTGCCAGCTCACCGATGACTAGCGGGGGGTACGAGCAGTACTTC. Protein: CASSPMTSGGYEQYF. This sequence joins TRBV18 and TRBJ2-7, with 13 positions matching TRBD2. Germline V gene sequence: CDR1 KGHSH, CDR2 LQKENI. V was pared by 3 bases and J by 4 bases, with 3 bases of the junction left unmatched. CDR3 length: 15 amino acids.

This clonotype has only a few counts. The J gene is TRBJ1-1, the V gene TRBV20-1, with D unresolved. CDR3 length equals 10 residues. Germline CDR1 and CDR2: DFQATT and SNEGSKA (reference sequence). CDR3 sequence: CRMMSTEAFF. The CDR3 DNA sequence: TGCAGAATGATGAGCACTGAAGCTTTCTTT.

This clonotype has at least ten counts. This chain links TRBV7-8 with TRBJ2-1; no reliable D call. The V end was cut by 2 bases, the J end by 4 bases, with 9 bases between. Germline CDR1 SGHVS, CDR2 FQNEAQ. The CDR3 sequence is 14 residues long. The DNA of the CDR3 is TGTGCCAGCAGCTTATTTGCAGATTACAATGAGCAGTTCTTC. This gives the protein CASSLFADYNEQFF.

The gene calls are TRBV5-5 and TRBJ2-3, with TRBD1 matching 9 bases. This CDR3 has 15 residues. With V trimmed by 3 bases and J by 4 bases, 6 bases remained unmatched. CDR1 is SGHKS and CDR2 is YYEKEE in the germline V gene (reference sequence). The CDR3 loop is CASSSPGTGSDTQYF. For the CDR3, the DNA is TGTGCCAGCAGCTCCCCCGGGACAGGGTCAGATACGCAGTATTTT. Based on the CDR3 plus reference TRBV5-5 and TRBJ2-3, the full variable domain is DAGVTQSPTHLIKTRGQQVTLRCSPISGHKSVSWYQQVLGQGPQFIFQYYEKEERGRGNFPDRFSARQFPNYSSELNVNALLLGDSALYLCASSSPGTGSDTQYFGPGTRLTVL.

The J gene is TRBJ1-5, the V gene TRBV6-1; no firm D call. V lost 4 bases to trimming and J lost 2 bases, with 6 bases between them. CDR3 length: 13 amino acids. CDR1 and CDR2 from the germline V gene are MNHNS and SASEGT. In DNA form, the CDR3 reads TGTGCCAGCAGTGCCGAAGGCAATCAGCCCCAGCATTTT. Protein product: CASSAEGNQPQHF.

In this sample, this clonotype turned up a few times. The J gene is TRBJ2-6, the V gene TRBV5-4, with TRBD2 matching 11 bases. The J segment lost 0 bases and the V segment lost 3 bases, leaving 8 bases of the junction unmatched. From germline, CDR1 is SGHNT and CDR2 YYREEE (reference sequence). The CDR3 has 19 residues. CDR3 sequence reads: CASSSKGLAGGSGANVLTF. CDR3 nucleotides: TGTGCCAGCAGCTCCAAGGGGCTAGCGGGGGGCTCTGGGGCCAACGTCCTGACTTTC. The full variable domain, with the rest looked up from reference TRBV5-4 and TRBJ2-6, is ETGVTQSPTHLIKTRGQQVTLRCSSQSGHNTVSWYQQALGQGPQFIFQYYREEENGRGNFPPRFSGLQFPNYSSELNVNALELDDSALYLCASSSKGLAGGSGANVLTFGAGSRLTVL.

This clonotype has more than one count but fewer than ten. CDR3 sequence: CASNLRVTDTQYF. CDR3 DNA: TGTGCCAGCAACCTCAGGGTCACAGATACGCAGTATTTT. This sequence joins TRBV6-1 and TRBJ2-3, with a weak D call TRBD1 (5 bases). Germline V gene sequence: CDR1 MNHNS, CDR2 SASEGT. The CDR3 sequence is 13 residues long. Deletions cut 7 bases from V and 2 bases from J, with 10 bases between.

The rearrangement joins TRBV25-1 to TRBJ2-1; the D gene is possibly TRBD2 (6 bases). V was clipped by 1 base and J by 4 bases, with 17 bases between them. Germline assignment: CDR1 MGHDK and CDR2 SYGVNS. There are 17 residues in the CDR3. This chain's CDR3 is CASSELGDFHRYNEQFF. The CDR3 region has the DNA TGTGCCAGCAGTGAATTAGGGGACTTTCACCGGTACAATGAGCAGTTCTTC.

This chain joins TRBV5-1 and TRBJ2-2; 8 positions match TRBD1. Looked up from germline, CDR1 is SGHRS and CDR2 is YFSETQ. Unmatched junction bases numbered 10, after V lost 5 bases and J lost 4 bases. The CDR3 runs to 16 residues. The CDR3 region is CASRRQGAMGTGELFF. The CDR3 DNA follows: TGCGCCAGCAGGAGGCAGGGGGCGATGGGCACCGGGGAGCTGTTTTTT. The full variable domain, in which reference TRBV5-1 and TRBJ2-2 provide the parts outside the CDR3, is KAGVTQTPRYLIKTRGQQVTLSCSPISGHRSVSWYQQTPGQGLQFLFEYFSETQRNKGNFPGRFSGRQFSNSRSEMNVSTLELGDSALYLCASRRQGAMGTGELFFGEGSRLTVL.

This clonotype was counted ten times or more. CDR3 coding DNA: TGTGCCAGCAGCGACCCCGAGACTAGCGGGAGTGATGAGCAGTTCTTC. Amino acid sequence: CASSDPETSGSDEQFF. This chain connects TRBV3-1 to TRBJ2-1; 12 nucleotides match TRBD2. The CDR3 consists of 16 residues. V trimming: 5 bases; J trimming: 8 bases; junction bases outside the gene matches: 10. The germline CDR1 and CDR2 sequences are LGHDT and YNNKEL (reference sequence).

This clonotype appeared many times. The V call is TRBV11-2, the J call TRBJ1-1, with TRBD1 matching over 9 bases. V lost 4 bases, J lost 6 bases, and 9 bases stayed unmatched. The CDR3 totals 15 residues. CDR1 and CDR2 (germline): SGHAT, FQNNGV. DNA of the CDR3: TGTGCCAGCAGCTCCTTGACAGGGGGAAGAGCTGAAGCTTTCTTT. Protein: CASSSLTGGRAEAFF.

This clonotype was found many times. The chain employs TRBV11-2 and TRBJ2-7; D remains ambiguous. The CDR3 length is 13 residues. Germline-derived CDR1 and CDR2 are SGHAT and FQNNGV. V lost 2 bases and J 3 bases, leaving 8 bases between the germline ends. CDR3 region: CASSLSQVYEQYF. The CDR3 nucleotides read TGTGCCAGCAGCTTAAGCCAGGTCTACGAGCAGTACTTC.

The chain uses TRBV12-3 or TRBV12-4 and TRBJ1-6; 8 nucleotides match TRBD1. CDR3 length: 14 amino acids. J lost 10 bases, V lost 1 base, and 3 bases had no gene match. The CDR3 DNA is TGTGCCAGCAGTTTAGTTCCAGGGGGCTCACCCCTCCACTTT. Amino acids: CASSLVPGGSPLHF.

In nucleotides, the CDR3 is TGTGCCAGTAGTATGTGGACAGGGAGGGTTAATCAGCCCCAGCATTTT. Translating gives CASSMWTGRVNQPQHF. The chain carries TRBV19 and TRBJ1-5; the match to TRBD1 covers 8 bases. CDR3 length equals 16 residues. Looked up from germline, CDR1 is LNHDA and CDR2 is SQIVND (reference sequence). V lost 3 bases, J lost 4 bases, and 8 bases stayed unmatched.

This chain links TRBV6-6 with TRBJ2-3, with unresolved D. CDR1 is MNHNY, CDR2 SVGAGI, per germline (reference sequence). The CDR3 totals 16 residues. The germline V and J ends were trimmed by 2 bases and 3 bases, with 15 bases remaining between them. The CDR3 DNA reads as TGTGCCAGCAGTTACATACCCGGACGTCTTACAGATACGCAGTATTTT. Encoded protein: CASSYIPGRLTDTQYF.

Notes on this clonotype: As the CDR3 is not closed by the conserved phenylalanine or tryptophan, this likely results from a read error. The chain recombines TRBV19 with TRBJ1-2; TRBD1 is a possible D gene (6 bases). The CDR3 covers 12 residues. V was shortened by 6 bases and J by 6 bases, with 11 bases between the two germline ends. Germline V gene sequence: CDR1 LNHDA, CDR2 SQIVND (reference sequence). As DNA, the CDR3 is TGTGCCAGTAGCCTAAGGACAGATGGCTACACCTCG. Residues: CASSLRTDGYTS.

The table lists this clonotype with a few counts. The CDR3 sequence is CASSPPTGGDYGYTF. The CDR3 DNA reads TGTGCCAGCTCACCACCGACAGGAGGGGACTATGGCTACACCTTC. The genes are TRBV18 and TRBJ1-2, with D maybe TRBD1 (6 bases). Trimming cost V 0 bases and J 3 bases, with 11 bases left between them. Germline V gives CDR1 KGHSH, CDR2 LQKENI. CDR3 length: 15 residues.

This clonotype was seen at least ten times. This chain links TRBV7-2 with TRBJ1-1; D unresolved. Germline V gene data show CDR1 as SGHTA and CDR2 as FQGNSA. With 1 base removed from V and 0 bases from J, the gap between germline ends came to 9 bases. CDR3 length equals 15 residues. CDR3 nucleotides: TGTGCCAGCAGCTTAGTTGCGCAAATGAACACTGAAGCTTTCTTT. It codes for CASSLVAQMNTEAFF.

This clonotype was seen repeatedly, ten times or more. The CDR3 DNA is TGTGCCAGCAGTTACGGGAGCGACTATGGCTACACCTTC. It is translated as CASSYGSDYGYTF. The rearrangement joins TRBV6-5 to TRBJ1-2; D is ambiguous. The length of the CDR3 is 13 residues. CDR1 and CDR2 (germline): MNHEY, SVGAGI. The ends were cut back, 2 bases at V and 3 bases at J, with 7 bases in the middle.